Given below is one TCR beta chain in context. Antigen: not known. This entry belongs to a study of T cell responses to AZD1222 COVID-19 vaccine. CDR3 size: 12 residues. Germline V lookup: CDR1 MNHEY, CDR2 SMNVEV (reference sequence). Trimming took 3 bases from V and 12 from J; bases not matched to a gene: 6. General observations from the study: Regions 160-218 and 743-854 held dominance among vaccine-associated CD4 TCRs, which spanned spike.

Measured with immunoSEQ multiplex PCR; TCRdb has only the in-frame clones, and not every one. The sample consists of some 74,000 clones, roughly nine tenths of them appearing once. Sequencing used peripheral blood, obtained 28 days after the second AZD1222 dose. The receptor was isolated from an adult who received the AZD1222 COVID-19 vaccine. This sequence joins TRBV27 and TRBJ2-7; 9 bases are shared with TRBD1. The chain's CDR3 is CASSFGTGRWYF. CDR3 DNA: TGTGCCAGCAGTTTCGGGACAGGGAGATGGTACTTC.